These 20 T cell receptor beta chains share one sample of origin, sequenced in a study of technical replicates of blood from a handful of donors. The table came from immunoSEQ multiplex PCR; TCRdb's copy has only in-frame clones and leaves some out. The sample shows some 57,000 clones, less than 98% of them seen only once. The sample consisted of T cells isolated from PBMCs. The receptors were gathered from a human donor in good health.

The V call is TRBV4-2, the J call TRBJ1-2; 11 nucleotides align to TRBD1. Germline CDR1 reads LGHNA; CDR2 reads YNFKEQ. The V gene end was trimmed by 3 bases and the J gene end by 0 bases; junction bases not matched to a gene: 6. CDR3 size: 17 residues. DNA of the CDR3: TGTGCCAGCAGCCAGGCGGACAGGGGGCGAGCTAACTATGGCTACACCTTC. This codes for CASSQADRGRANYGYTF.

The chain uses TRBV5-1 and TRBJ2-5, with D perhaps matching TRBD1 (5 bases). Germline values: CDR1 SGHRS, CDR2 YFSETQ. V was cut by 0 bases and J by 3 bases, with 12 bases left in between. This CDR3 comprises 15 residues. CDR3 sequence: CASSLVPGQEETQYF. In DNA, the CDR3 is TGCGCCAGCAGCTTGGTCCCAGGGCAAGAAGAGACCCAGTACTTC.

As concerns this clone: Other nucleotide sequences from this sample produce the same CDR3. The rearrangement joins TRBV2 to TRBJ2-7; D may be TRBD2 (5 bases). The CDR3 consists of 11 residues. Trimming stripped 4 bases from V and 4 bases from J, with 5 bases between. The germline gives CDR1 SNHLY, CDR2 FYNNEI. CDR3 region: CASSAGYEQYF. For the CDR3, the DNA is TGTGCCAGCAGTGCGGGGTACGAGCAGTACTTC.

The chain has TRBV23-1 and TRBJ2-5; 7 bases match TRBD2. TRBV23-1 is an ORF; its function is uncertain. The CDR3 is made up of 13 amino acids. Trimming removed 4 bases from V and 3 bases from J; junction bases left unmatched: 2. The chain's CDR3 is CASSPSGKETQYF. CDR3 DNA sequence: TGCGCCAGCAGTCCTAGCGGTAAAGAGACCCAGTACTTC.

This clone has just one count. The V gene is TRBV12-5, the J gene TRBJ2-7, with D possibly being TRBD1 (5 bases). V was cut by 5 bases and J by 1 base, with 9 bases left in between. CDR1 is LGHNT, CDR2 FRNRAP, per germline. The CDR3 is 13 residues long. As DNA, the CDR3 is TGTGCTAGTGGTCCGACAGCTTCCTACGAGCAGTACTTC. This codes for CASGPTASYEQYF.

The chain's CDR3 is CASTIAGTVDTQYF. CDR3 coding DNA: TGTGCCAGCACTATAGCGGGAACCGTTGATACGCAGTATTTT. V and J are TRBV2 and TRBJ2-3, with 8 bases lining up with TRBD2. V gave up 7 bases and J gave up 6 bases; unmatched junction bases: 9. CDR3 length: 14 residues. Germline-derived CDR1 and CDR2 are SNHLY and FYNNEI.

The chain couples TRBV6-1 to TRBJ1-5; unclear D gene. Germline V gene sequence: CDR1 MNHNS, CDR2 SASEGT. The CDR3 runs 16 residues. V lost 1 base, J lost 3 bases, and 13 bases lay in between. The CDR3 is CASSEGRHNLNQPQHF. The CDR3 DNA reads as TGTGCCAGCAGTGAAGGGCGGCACAACCTCAATCAGCCCCAGCATTTT.

This CDR3 reads CASSESGQREKLFF. The CDR3 bases are TGTGCCAGCAGTGAATCCGGACAACGGGAAAAACTGTTTTTT. This sequence joins TRBV25-1 and TRBJ1-4, with D possibly matching TRBD1 (5 bases). Germline V CDR1 and CDR2: MGHDK, SYGVNS. The length of the CDR3 is 14 residues. V gave up 1 base and J gave up 8 bases, with 11 bases separating them.

This clone has just one count. This rearrangement joins TRBV5-6 to TRBJ1-1; no clear D. Trimming cost V 4 bases and J 1 base, with 8 bases left between them. Germline CDR1 SGHDT, CDR2 YYEEEE. This CDR3 is built from 13 residues. The CDR3 DNA sequence: TGTGCCAGCAGCCGGGGAGGGAACACTGAAGCTTTCTTT. Translating gives CASSRGGNTEAFF.

The chain employs TRBV5-1 and TRBJ1-2; 7 nucleotides align to TRBD1. The V gene's germline CDR1 is SGHRS and CDR2 YFSETQ. The CDR3 has 15 amino acids. After removal of 3 bases from V and 4 bases from J, the junction contained 9 bases not matched to a gene. The DNA of the CDR3 is TGCGCCAGCAGCTCAGACAGGGAATCGGTCTATGGCTACACCTTC. It yields the protein CASSSDRESVYGYTF.

This clone has only one observation. The gene calls are TRBV18 and TRBJ1-1; D may be TRBD1 (6 bases). Germline V gene data show CDR1 as KGHSH and CDR2 as LQKENI. Deletions cut 4 bases from V and 4 bases from J, with 10 bases between. The CDR3 totals 13 residues. The CDR3 DNA is TGTGCCAGCTCACGAGGGGGGGTCACTGAAGCTTTCTTT. It yields the protein CASSRGGVTEAFF.

The CDR3 DNA reads as TGCGCCAGCAACCAGGACTCCGGGGACACTGAAGCTTTCTTT. Protein: CASNQDSGDTEAFF. The J gene is TRBJ1-1, the V gene TRBV10-2, with D uncertain. Germline CDR1 WSHSY, CDR2 SAAADI. This CDR3 region has 14 residues. V was trimmed by 7 bases and J by 3 bases, leaving 15 bases between them.

The V call is TRBV6-5, the J call TRBJ1-6; D unclear. Trimming shortened V by 6 bases and J by 3 bases, and 9 bases separated the two germline ends. The germline V gene has CDR1 MNHEY and CDR2 SVGAGI. The CDR3 contains 14 residues. The CDR3 spells CASRDLSYNSPLHF. The CDR3 DNA reads TGTGCCAGCAGGGACTTGAGCTATAATTCACCCCTCCACTTT.

The chain combines TRBV10-3 with TRBJ2-7, with 7 bases matching TRBD2. CDR1 and CDR2 from the germline V gene are ENHRY and SYGVKD. The length of the CDR3 is 15 residues. After removal of 5 bases from V and 2 bases from J, the junction contained 9 bases not matched to a gene. The CDR3 loop is CAISPSTSDPYEQYF. The CDR3 DNA reads as TGTGCCATCAGTCCAAGTACTAGCGATCCCTACGAGCAGTACTTC.

The chain uses TRBV4-1 and TRBJ2-7; 8 nucleotides agree with TRBD1. The CDR3 is 16 amino acids. Germline CDR1 is MGHRA and CDR2 is YSYEKL. Trimming cost V 4 bases and J 0 bases; bases outside gene matches: 8. The CDR3 DNA reads TGCGCCAGCAGCCTCGGACAGGGCTTCAGCTCCTACGAGCAGTACTTC. Residues: CASSLGQGFSSYEQYF.

This sequence joins TRBV2 and TRBJ2-2; 12 positions match TRBD1. Germline trimming cut 6 bases from V and 7 bases from J; bases unmatched to any gene: 9. This CDR3 has 16 amino acids. Germline V gene data show CDR1 as SNHLY and CDR2 as FYNNEI. In DNA form, the CDR3 reads TGTGCCAGCAGCTCCGGGACAGGGGGCGCGGTCGGGGAGCTGTTTTTT. This encodes CASSSGTGGAVGELFF.

This clone was counted between two and nine times. V is TRBV2 and J is TRBJ1-2; no clear D. Germline V gives CDR1 SNHLY, CDR2 FYNNEI. This CDR3 comprises 10 residues. With 4 bases removed from V and 8 bases from J, the gap between germline ends came to 5 bases. The DNA of the CDR3 is TGTGCCAGCAGTGCATTCGGCTACACCTTC. Protein sequence: CASSAFGYTF.

The chain recombines TRBV28 with TRBJ2-7, with a tentative D call TRBD2 (7 bases). The germline V gene encodes CDR1 MDHEN and CDR2 SYDVKM. CDR3 length: 13 residues. V lost 10 bases and J 1 base, leaving 14 bases between the germline ends. The CDR3: CAIKRGGSYEQYF. DNA of the CDR3: TGTGCCATTAAAAGGGGGGGTTCCTACGAGCAGTACTTC.

This chain connects TRBV2 to TRBJ2-5, with 7 bases that match TRBD2. Germline trimming cut 3 bases from V and 6 bases from J; bases unmatched to any gene: 10. The CDR3 runs 15 residues. Per germline, CDR1 SNHLY and CDR2 FYNNEI. The CDR3 bases are TGTGCCAGCAGTGACTCCGCGGGAGAGGTAAAGACCCAGTACTTC. Its protein product is CASSDSAGEVKTQYF.

This chain joins TRBV28 and TRBJ2-7, with 8 bases matching TRBD1. The trim removed 2 bases at V and 7 bases at J, leaving 10 bases unmatched. The CDR3 contains 15 residues. Germline V gene sequence: CDR1 MDHEN, CDR2 SYDVKM. CDR3 bases: TGTGCCAGCAGTTTACTCGGCCAGGGGGCACGAGAGCAGTACTTC. Translated: CASSLLGQGAREQYF. Combining the CDR3 with reference TRBV28 and TRBJ2-7 gives the whole variable domain DVKVTQSSRYLVKRTGEKVFLECVQDMDHENMFWYRQDPGLGLRLIYFSYDVKMKEKGDIPEGYSVSREKKERFSLILESASTNQTSMYLCASSLLGQGAREQYFGPGTRLTVT.